What follows describes a single TCR beta chain. Data came from immunoSEQ multiplex PCR; TCRdb stores just in-frame clones and leaves some out. This table holds around 57,000 clones, 90% found once. The data derive from a study of T cell changes during pregnancy in multiple sclerosis. Sequencing used peripheral blood, obtained in the third trimester of pregnancy. This TCR came from a female donor in good health, enrolled as a control in a pregnancy study.

The CDR3 DNA reads TGTGCCAGCAGCTTAGTTAGGACAGGGGGCTCTGAAGCTTTCTTT. It specifies CASSLVRTGGSEAFF. J is TRBJ1-1 and V is TRBV7-9; TRBD1 matches 11 bases. Germline CDR1 and CDR2: SEHNR and FQNEAQ (reference sequence). The CDR3 sequence is 15 residues long. V dropped 1 base and J dropped 6; count of bases not matched to a gene: 4.